The source of this T cell receptor beta chain is a study of T cells after yellow fever vaccination. The length of the CDR3 is 14 residues. CDR1 and CDR2 (germline): SGHAT, FQNNGV. Trimming left V 4 bases short and J 1 base short, with 7 bases between. TCRdb fed the 5' RACE reads into MiXCR, producing one record per CDR3 protein. The repertoire includes tens of thousands of distinct CDR3 sequences, approximately 7.5% of them detected once, and roughly two fifths sits in the top ten. This chain joins TRBV11-2 and TRBJ2-2; maybe TRBD1 (5 bases). This TCR was recovered from a man aged 25 to 45 who received the YFV17D yellow fever vaccine. The sequencing used CD8+ T cells sorted from PBMCs, collected on the day of the yellow fever booster vaccination. The CDR3 protein is CASSSGWNTGELFF. CDR3 coding DNA: TGTGCCAGCAGCTCAGGGTGGAACACCGGGGAGCTGTTTTTT. The variable domain in full, completed from reference TRBV11-2 and TRBJ2-2, reads EAGVAQSPRYKIIEKRQSVAFWCNPISGHATLYWYQQILGQGPKLLIQFQNNGVVDDSQLPKDRFSAERLKGVDSTLKIQPAKLEDSAVYLCASSSGWNTGELFFGEGSRLTVL.